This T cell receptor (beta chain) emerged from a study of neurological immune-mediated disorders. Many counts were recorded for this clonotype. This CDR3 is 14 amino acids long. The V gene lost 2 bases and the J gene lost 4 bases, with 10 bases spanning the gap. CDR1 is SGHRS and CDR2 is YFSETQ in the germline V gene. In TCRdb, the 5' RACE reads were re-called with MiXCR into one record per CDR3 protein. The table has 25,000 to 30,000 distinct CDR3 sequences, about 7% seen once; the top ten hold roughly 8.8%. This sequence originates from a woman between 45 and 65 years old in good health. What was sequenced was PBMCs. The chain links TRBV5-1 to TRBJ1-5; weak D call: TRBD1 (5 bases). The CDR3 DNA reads TGCGCCAGCAGCTTAAATGGGGGGAATCAGCCCCAGCATTTT. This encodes CASSLNGGNQPQHF.